This entry features one T cell receptor beta chain sequence. These data come from a study of shared clonotypes between healthy human individuals. In germline, CDR1 is ENHRY, CDR2 SYGVKD. V was shortened by 2 bases and J by 4 bases, with 6 bases between the two germline ends. The CDR3 loop spans 13 amino acids. Using immunoSEQ multiplex PCR, the repertoire was profiled, and TCRdb retains in-frame clones only, with some absent. The sample carries about 2 million clones, 95% recorded once. The TCR comes from a man aged 18 to 35 in good health. This sequence joins TRBV10-3 and TRBJ2-1; D is undetermined. Sequenced input: naive CD4+ T cells sorted from blood. Subset given: CD45RA+ positively selected. Here the CDR3 reads CAISEAEYNEQFF. CDR3 coding DNA: TGTGCCATCAGTGAGGCGGAATACAATGAGCAGTTCTTC.